This TCR beta chain was identified during a study of shared clonotypes between healthy human individuals. Measured with immunoSEQ multiplex PCR; TCRdb has only the in-frame clones, and not every one. The table includes under 600,000 clones, over 75% detected once. The TCR comes from a woman between 40 and 55 years old in good health. Some clones in this sample may be carry-over from other donors' samples. The sample consisted of PBMCs.

CDR3 DNA: TGTGCCAGCAGCTTAACCCGGGACTGGCCAAAGACCCAGTACTTC. Translation: CASSLTRDWPKTQYF. The rearrangement uses TRBV11-2 and TRBJ2-5, with D possibly matching TRBD2 (6 bases). CDR3 size: 15 residues. The germline V gene encodes CDR1 SGHAT and CDR2 FQNNGV. Trimming cost V 2 bases and J 6 bases, with 16 bases left between them.